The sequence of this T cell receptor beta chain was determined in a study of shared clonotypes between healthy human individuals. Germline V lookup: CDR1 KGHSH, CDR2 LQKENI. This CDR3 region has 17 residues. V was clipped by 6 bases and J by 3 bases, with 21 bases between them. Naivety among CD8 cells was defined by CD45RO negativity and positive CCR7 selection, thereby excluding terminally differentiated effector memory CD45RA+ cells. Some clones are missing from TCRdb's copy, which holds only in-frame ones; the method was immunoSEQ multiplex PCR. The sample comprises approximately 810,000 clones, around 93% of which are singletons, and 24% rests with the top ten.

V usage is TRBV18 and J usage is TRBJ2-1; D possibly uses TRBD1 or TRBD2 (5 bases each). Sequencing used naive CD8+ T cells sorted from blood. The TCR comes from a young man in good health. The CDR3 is CASSPGKGSSFYNEQFF. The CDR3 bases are TGTGCCAGCTCCCCAGGGAAGGGGAGCAGTTTCTACAATGAGCAGTTCTTC. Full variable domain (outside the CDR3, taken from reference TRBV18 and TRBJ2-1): NAGVMQNPRHLVRRRGQEARLRCSPMKGHSHVYWYRQLPEEGLKFMVYLQKENIIDESGMPKERFSAEFPKEGPSILRIQQVVRGDSAAYFCASSPGKGSSFYNEQFFGPGTRLTVL.